This record looks at one T cell receptor beta chain sequence and its context. No antigen is known for it. PCR primers comprised 60 Vbeta and 13 Jbeta primers. Libraries were prepared by immunoSEQ multiplex PCR; TCRdb keeps only in-frame clonotypes and omits some of them. The profile shows under 150,000 clones, roughly 74% of them singletons. The data were obtained in a study of cytomegalovirus exposure and HLA in healthy donors. Study overall: The roughly 100 million unique TCR beta sequences, from 150 million to 200 million T cells, were found by an earlier analysis. Overall study results and limits: Some public TCRs appeared in many individuals, while most sequences were rare. Researchers counted 164 TCR beta chains as cytomegalovirus-associated. A prior analysis recorded that most TCR beta V segments were productive about 87% or about 30% of the time.

The ends were cut back, 3 bases at V and 2 bases at J, with 18 bases in the middle. CDR3 length: 16 amino acids. Germline CDR1 reads SGHDT; CDR2 reads YYEEEE. This receptor was identified in a woman aged 40 to 50 in good health and CMV-seropositive. Sequences were obtained from PBMCs. J is TRBJ2-7 and V is TRBV5-6; D perhaps matches TRBD1 (6 bases). This CDR3 is CASSSSGHLPTYEQYF. As DNA, the CDR3 is TGTGCCAGCAGCTCGTCGGGACACCTGCCCACCTACGAGCAGTACTTC.